This entry concerns a single T cell receptor beta chain. Its binding antigen is unknown. The input lacks base qualities; no much larger clone sits a single base away. These data originate in a study of the immune and genomic landscape of osteosarcoma (dated by TCRdb to between 2020 and 2021). With respect to the entire study: A total of around 47 pediatric and adult patients with high-grade osteosarcoma made up the overall cohort, and the median age at diagnosis was around 25 years (range roughly 5-90). The cohort was enriched for poor-risk disease, as unfavorable pathologic response to standard therapy was shown in 73% of the cohort and 67% of the cohort were deceased. In the overall cohort, over 45% of patients were male, and roughly 75% had localized disease at diagnosis. To define immunogenic potential, the study profiled osteosarcoma specimens using whole genome, RNA and T-cell receptor sequencing, along with immunohistochemistry and reverse phase protein arrays. To characterize the osteosarcoma immunogenomic landscape, the TCR sequencing results were combined with transcriptome, protein array and immunostaining data. The goal of the study was to explain why immune checkpoint inhibitors have shown limited clinical activity in osteosarcoma. Each of a few patients provided a couple of samples from the same tumor site. Results the study describes overall, beyond this receptor: Matched blood was collected from only two patients, alongside the frozen tumor specimens. Because osteosarcoma is rare and all possible samples were collected, sample size was not determined by any statistical method. In five cases, a single hyperexpanded clone dominated the repertoire, and each of these five cases had fewer than 100 T-cell clonotypes. Productive TCR clonality was low overall, averaging 0.09 with a maximum of roughly 0.3, suggesting limited T-cell clonal expansion. Higher TCR productive clonality was observed in the immune-hot C3 cluster than in the cold C1 cluster, although TCR productive clonality remained low overall. Rather than matched normal tissue, external data from normal skin and healthy peripheral blood provided the clonality benchmarks.

The ImmunoSEQ Assay (Adaptive Biotechnologies) was used to immunosequence the CDR3 regions of the TCR beta chain. In the paper's pipeline: TCRB rearrangements, read counts, read proportions and gene usage were exported through the ImmunoSEQ Analyzer platform. T-cell clonality was calculated on productive rearrangements as 1 minus Pielou's evenness. In the clonal space homeostasis analysis, clonotypes were sorted into rare, small, medium, large or hyperexpanded (0.01 to 1 of the repertoire) bins. TCR productive clonality was compared across immune clusters C1, C2 and C3 using the Wilcoxon rank sum test. TCRdb took this table from immuneACCESS and kept in-frame rearrangements with V and J called. Such tables lack part of the clones; where checked against another copy, unresolved V genes explain under half of the gap, and the rest is unexplained. V, J and clone size derive from that table, while D and trimming were established from the DNA sequence. For this sample there are about 5,300 clones; around four fifths appear just once. Roughly 6.5% of the sample goes to the ten largest clones.

CDR1 and CDR2 were assigned from the germline V gene (reference sequence) as MNHEY and SMNVEV. Germline trimming amounts to 2 bases on V and 9 bases on J, with 7 as the count of junction bases outside the gene matches. From cysteine to phenylalanine, the CDR3 is 15 amino acids long. The sequence is cut down to CDR3 DNA, 45 bases in frame from base 1. Specimens were post-treatment primary, local recurrence and metastasis tumors from poor-prognosis patients. The TCR originated in a human donor with osteosarcoma. The V and J genes are TRBV27 and TRBJ2-1; TRBD2 lines up with 10 middle nucleotides. The sequenced sample consisted of osteosarcoma tumor tissue from the lung. The DNA sequence is as follows: TGTGCCAGCAGTTTAAGGCTAGCGGGAGACCCTGAGCAGTTCTTC. This sequence encodes CASSLRLAGDPEQFF.